This TCR beta chain was obtained from a study of T-cell memory formation after mild COVID-19. For the study at large: Clusters were largely donor specific. The study, taken as a whole, reports: The appearance of some responding clones in pre-infection memory suggested that cross-reactive memory joined. Contracting CD4+ clones were located mainly in CM and EM, and CD8+ clones in EMRA. Clones shrinking from day 15 to 85 showed even CD4/CD8 mixes; later expanders tilted CD4+.

In TCRdb, the 5' RACE reads were re-called with MiXCR into one record per CDR3 protein. There are about 610,000 distinct CDR3 sequences in the sample; roughly 17% occur only once, and about 8.1% lies in the top ten. This CDR3 is built from 17 residues. Per germline, CDR1 LNHNV and CDR2 YYDKDF (reference sequence). Between the trimmed V and J ends, which lost 0 bases and 0 bases, there was a span of 12 bases. This clonotype was recorded a few times. Its target is unknown. The specimen was PBMCs or a T cell subset sorted from them (not recorded which). The chain carries TRBV15 and TRBJ1-3; D unresolved. This sequence originates from an adult woman who had mild COVID-19 (a few samples of this study predate the infection). Cell type and time point are not known. The CDR3 reads CATSRDKGLHSGNTIYF. For the CDR3, the DNA is TGTGCCACCAGCAGAGATAAAGGCCTACACTCTGGAAACACCATATATTTT.